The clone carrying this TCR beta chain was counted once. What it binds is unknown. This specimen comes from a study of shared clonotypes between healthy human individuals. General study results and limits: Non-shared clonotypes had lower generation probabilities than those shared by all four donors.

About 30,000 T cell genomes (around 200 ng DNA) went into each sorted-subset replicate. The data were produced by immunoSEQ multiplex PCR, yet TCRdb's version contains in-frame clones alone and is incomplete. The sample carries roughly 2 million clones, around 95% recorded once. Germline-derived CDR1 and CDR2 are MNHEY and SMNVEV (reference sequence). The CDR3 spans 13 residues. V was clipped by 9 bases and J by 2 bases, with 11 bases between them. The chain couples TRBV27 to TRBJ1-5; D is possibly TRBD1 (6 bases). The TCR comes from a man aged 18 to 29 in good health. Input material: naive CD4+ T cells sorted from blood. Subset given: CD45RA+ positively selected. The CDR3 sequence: CARTGWRNQPQHF. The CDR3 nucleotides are TGTGCCAGGACAGGTTGGCGCAATCAGCCCCAGCATTTT.